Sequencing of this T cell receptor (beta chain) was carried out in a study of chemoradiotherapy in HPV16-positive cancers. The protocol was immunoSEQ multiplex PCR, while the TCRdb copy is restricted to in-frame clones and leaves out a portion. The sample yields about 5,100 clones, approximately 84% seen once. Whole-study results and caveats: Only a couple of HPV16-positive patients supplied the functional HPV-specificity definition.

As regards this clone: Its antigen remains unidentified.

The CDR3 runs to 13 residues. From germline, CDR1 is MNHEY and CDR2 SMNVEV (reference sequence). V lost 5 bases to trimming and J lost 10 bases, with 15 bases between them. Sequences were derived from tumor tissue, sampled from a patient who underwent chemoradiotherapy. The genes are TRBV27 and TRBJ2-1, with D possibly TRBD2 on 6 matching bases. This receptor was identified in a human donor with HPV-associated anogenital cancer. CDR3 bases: TGTGCCAGCAGTCCCTCTAGGCGGGGCGAGCAGTTCTTC. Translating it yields CASSPSRRGEQFF.